This T cell receptor (beta chain) was retrieved from a study of CD8 T cells in Susac syndrome. The length of the CDR3 is 13 residues. V lost 7 bases and J lost 1, with 10 bases in between. The RNA, about 0.45 to 1 ug, was put through reverse transcription using random hexamers. Each CDR3 protein is one row after TCRdb ran MiXCR on the immunoSEQ multiplex PCR reads. The repertoire has roughly 140,000 distinct CDR3 sequences, over 85% of them found once; the top ten carry roughly 0.2%. This chain links TRBV12-3 or TRBV12-4 with TRBJ1-1; no definite D call. This clonotype was sampled from a human donor with multiple sclerosis. The sequencing sample was made of CD8+ T cells from PBMCs. The DNA for the CDR3 is TGTGCCAGCAACACGGTTACGAACACTGAAGCTTTCTTT. Translated: CASNTVTNTEAFF.